These 22 T cell receptor beta chains originate from one sample sequenced in a study of cytomegalovirus exposure and HLA in healthy donors. PCR primers comprised 60 Vbeta and 13 Jbeta primers. The assay was immunoSEQ multiplex PCR, and TCRdb's table has in-frame clones only and misses some. The sample has some 120,000 clones, 73% seen once. The sample was PBMCs. These receptors were collected from a woman aged 40 to 50 in good health and CMV-seropositive.

V usage is TRBV6-6 and J usage is TRBJ2-7; 11 positions match TRBD2. The CDR3 consists of 15 residues. CDR1 and CDR2 (germline): MNHNY, SVGAGI (reference sequence). Trimming took 2 bases from V and 4 from J; bases not matched to a gene: 4. CDR3 loop: CASSYMTSGEYEQYF. CDR3 bases: TGTGCCAGCAGTTACATGACTAGCGGGGAATACGAGCAGTACTTC.

This clone was recorded a few times. DNA of the CDR3: TGTGCCAGCAGCCAAGAACGCAGGGCCTTAGCTCAGCCCCAGCATTTT. This gives the protein CASSQERRALAQPQHF. The chain employs TRBV14 and TRBJ1-5; possible D gene TRBD1, 5 bases. This CDR3 has 16 residues. The germline V gene encodes CDR1 SGHDN and CDR2 FVKESK. Trimming left V 0 bases short and J 6 bases short, with 15 bases between.

This clone was found a few times. V is TRBV7-3 and J is TRBJ2-1; D might be TRBD2 (5 bases). The CDR3 consists of 15 residues. Germline V gene lookup returns CDR1 SGHTA and CDR2 FQGTGA. V dropped 5 bases and J dropped 7 bases, with 18 bases sitting between them. The CDR3 region has the DNA TGTGCCAGCAGCCCCTCAAATAGAGGGCATAATGAGCAGTTCTTC. Translating it yields CASSPSNRGHNEQFF.

This rearrangement joins TRBV28 to TRBJ1-2; 9 bases match TRBD1. Germline V gene data show CDR1 as MDHEN and CDR2 as SYDVKM. The CDR3 loop spans 16 amino acids. The V segment lost 5 bases and the J segment 0 bases; nucleotides outside the gene matches: 7. CDR3: CASSPDRGASNYGYTF. DNA of the CDR3: TGTGCCAGCAGTCCCGACAGGGGGGCATCTAACTATGGCTACACCTTC.

The J gene is TRBJ2-7, the V gene TRBV28; 9 bases fit TRBD1. V shed 5 bases, J shed 6 bases, and the junction held 11 bases outside the gene matches. The CDR3 runs 15 residues. Germline V lookup: CDR1 MDHEN, CDR2 SYDVKM. CDR3 DNA sequence: TGTGCCAGCAGTCTCCAGAGGGACAGGGTACCCGAGCAGTACTTC. Amino acids: CASSLQRDRVPEQYF.

The V and J genes are TRBV7-2 and TRBJ2-7, with D perhaps matching TRBD2 (5 bases). CDR3 length: 15 amino acids. Germline V gene data show CDR1 as SGHTA and CDR2 as FQGNSA. V was trimmed by 5 bases and J by 3 bases, leaving 17 bases between them. CDR3 DNA: TGTGCCAGCAGCCCGAACTCGGTGGGGAGCTACGAGCAGTACTTC. Residues: CASSPNSVGSYEQYF.

The chain links TRBV27 to TRBJ2-2, with D possibly TRBD2 on 6 matching bases. Germline V gene sequence: CDR1 MNHEY, CDR2 SMNVEV (reference sequence). This CDR3 comprises 17 residues. The V gene lost 4 bases and the J gene lost 4 bases, with 19 bases spanning the gap. CDR3 DNA: TGTGCCAGCAGTTCCCGGACCGAAGTCGGGGGCACCGGGGAGCTGTTTTTT. Encoded protein: CASSSRTEVGGTGELFF.

This clone occurred once. This chain joins TRBV27 and TRBJ2-1; D possibly corresponds to TRBD1 (5 bases). Trimming cost V 2 bases and J 6 bases, with 14 bases left between them. Germline CDR1 MNHEY, CDR2 SMNVEV (reference sequence). The CDR3 length is 15 residues. The CDR3 region is CASSLTDKASNEQFF. The DNA for the CDR3 is TGTGCCAGCAGTTTAACGGACAAGGCGAGCAATGAGCAGTTCTTC.

The rearrangement uses TRBV10-3 and TRBJ2-3; the D gene is possibly TRBD1 (5 bases). The V gene's germline CDR1 is ENHRY and CDR2 SYGVKD. This CDR3 comprises 11 residues. CDR3 residues: CASRATDTQYF. The CDR3 nucleotides are TGTGCTAGCAGGGCCACAGATACGCAGTATTTT.

This chain joins TRBV5-1 and TRBJ2-7; D might be TRBD2 (6 bases). Germline assignment: CDR1 SGHRS and CDR2 YFSETQ. This CDR3 contains 12 residues. The ends were cut back, 3 bases at V and 3 bases at J, with 7 bases in the middle. The CDR3 loop is CASSSGDYEQYF. The CDR3 nucleotides are TGCGCCAGCAGCTCGGGGGACTACGAGCAGTACTTC.

The chain links TRBV27 to TRBJ2-5; TRBD1 is a possible D gene (5 bases). The V gene lost 0 bases and the J gene lost 4 bases, with 12 bases spanning the gap. Germline loops: CDR1 MNHEY, CDR2 SMNVEV (reference sequence). The CDR3 length is 15 residues. The CDR3 nucleotides are TGTGCCAGCAGTTTATCGATCAGGGAACGAGAGACCCAGTACTTC. Translation gives CASSLSIRERETQYF.

This clone showed up just once. The V call is TRBV6-6, the J call TRBJ1-5; 7 bases match TRBD1. Trimming removed 9 bases from V and 0 bases from J; junction bases left unmatched: 5. The CDR3 has 14 amino acids. CDR1 MNHNY and CDR2 SVGAGI come from the germline V gene (reference sequence). CDR3 nucleotide sequence: TGTGCCAGTGGGGACAGCAATAGCAATCAGCCCCAGCATTTT. Translated: CASGDSNSNQPQHF.

This clone was picked up one time. The rearrangement links TRBV18 to TRBJ1-1; D is possibly TRBD1 (5 bases). This CDR3 is built from 14 residues. V shed 6 bases and J shed 5 bases, with 16 bases lying between them. From germline, CDR1 is KGHSH and CDR2 LQKENI. As DNA, the CDR3 is TGTGCCAGCTCTCCCATAGGGGCTGATACTGAAGCTTTCTTT. Protein sequence: CASSPIGADTEAFF.

The chain couples TRBV15 to TRBJ1-4, with a possible D match to TRBD1 (6 bases). Per germline, CDR1 LNHNV and CDR2 YYDKDF (reference sequence). V dropped 5 bases and J dropped 4 bases, with 17 bases sitting between them. The CDR3 is made up of 16 amino acids. Here the CDR3 DNA reads TGTGCCACCAGCGGGGTGCGGGGAGGGGGTAATGAAAAACTGTTTTTT. It is translated as CATSGVRGGGNEKLFF.

The rearrangement links TRBV28 to TRBJ2-7, with 11 nucleotides matching TRBD1. Losses at the gene ends were 5 bases for V and 6 bases for J; bases not matched to a gene: 12. The germline gives CDR1 MDHEN, CDR2 SYDVKM. The CDR3 covers 16 residues. The CDR3 coding sequence is TGTGCCAGCAGTCCCGTAGGGACAGGGGGTTTCGGCGAGCAGTACTTC. Residues: CASSPVGTGGFGEQYF.

The sample holds many counts of this clone. The genes are TRBV30 and TRBJ1-5; the D gene is possibly TRBD1 (5 bases). The CDR3 runs to 13 residues. Germline V gene sequence: CDR1 GTSNPN, CDR2 SVGIG (reference sequence). V lost 3 bases and J lost 5, with 11 bases in between. Here the CDR3 reads CAWRAGYHQPQHF. In DNA form, the CDR3 reads TGTGCCTGGAGGGCAGGGTACCATCAGCCCCAGCATTTT.

The chain joins TRBV11-1 to TRBJ2-1, with 7 bases fitting TRBD1. This CDR3 is built from 15 residues. Germline loops: CDR1 SGHAT, CDR2 FQDESV (reference sequence). V lost 5 bases to trimming and J lost 4 bases; unmatched junction nucleotides: 8. The CDR3 loop reads CASSRGQSQYNEQFF. CDR3 in DNA: TGTGCCAGCAGCAGGGGACAGTCTCAATACAATGAGCAGTTCTTC.

The V and J genes are TRBV25-1 and TRBJ2-3, with a weak D call TRBD2 (6 bases). The V end was cut by 3 bases, the J end by 8 bases, with 24 bases between. CDR1 is MGHDK, CDR2 SYGVNS, per germline. The CDR3 sequence is 17 residues long. CDR3 nucleotide sequence: TGTGCCAGCAGTGATGCGAGGGAGACTAGAAACCCCGCTACGCAGTATTTT. Its protein is CASSDARETRNPATQYF.

The chain joins TRBV6-4 to TRBJ2-1, with D maybe TRBD1 (6 bases). V was pared by 6 bases and J by 1 base, with 10 bases between. Germline values: CDR1 MRHNA, CDR2 SNTAGT. This CDR3 is 14 amino acids long. The CDR3 reads CASSAGQSYNEQFF. CDR3 DNA: TGTGCCAGCAGCGCCGGACAGTCCTACAATGAGCAGTTCTTC.

This clone was observed once. This chain uses TRBV5-1 with TRBJ2-2; 9 positions agree with TRBD2. The V and J ends lost 4 bases and 0 bases, in that order; junction bases with no gene match: 4. The CDR3 totals 16 residues. The germline V gene has CDR1 SGHRS and CDR2 YFSETQ. CDR3 DNA: TGCGCCAGCAGCCCAGGACTAGCGACGAACACCGGGGAGCTGTTTTTT. Translation: CASSPGLATNTGELFF.

This clone was detected a few times. The CDR3 sequence: CASSSKGGGSGSKDEQFF. The DNA for the CDR3 is TGTGCCAGCAGCTCAAAGGGGGGCGGTAGCGGGAGTAAAGATGAGCAGTTCTTC. The chain couples TRBV5-4 to TRBJ2-1; 9 bases align to TRBD2. Germline CDR1 reads SGHNT; CDR2 reads YYREEE (reference sequence). The CDR3 consists of 18 residues. The V gene end was trimmed by 3 bases and the J gene end by 8 bases; junction bases not matched to a gene: 18.

As to this clone: The junction and the germline gene differ at one end; a read error may be behind it. The chain joins TRBV7-2 to TRBJ2-1, with D perhaps matching TRBD1 (6 bases). Germline V gene lookup returns CDR1 SGHTA and CDR2 FQGNSA. The CDR3 spans 11 residues. This CDR3 is CASSLRDTVIF. CDR3 in DNA: TGTGCCAGCAGCTTAAGGGACACCGTTATCTTC.